These 10 T cell receptor beta chains were sequenced from one sample in a study of blood T cell repertoires in COVID-19. Measured with immunoSEQ multiplex PCR; TCRdb has only the in-frame clones, and not every one. The sample consists of 30,000 to 40,000 clones, around 90% of them appearing once. Sequencing was carried out using peripheral blood. Source of these receptors: a man aged 60-69 years with active COVID-19.

This clone was counted a single time. Here the CDR3 reads CASSAGGTVYNSPLHF. CDR3 DNA: TGTGCCAGCAGCGCTGGGGGGACGGTCTATAATTCACCCCTCCACTTT. The J gene is TRBJ1-6, the V gene TRBV5-4; perhaps TRBD1 as D (5 bases). Germline values: CDR1 SGHNT, CDR2 YYREEE (reference sequence). This CDR3 is built from 16 residues. Trimming shortened V by 4 bases and J by 3 bases, and 14 bases separated the two germline ends.

The chain links TRBV6-1 to TRBJ2-3; 8 bases map to TRBD2. The junction had 10 bases not matched to a gene; V was cut back by 3 bases and J by 8 bases. Germline lookup yields CDR1 MNHNS and CDR2 SASEGT. CDR3 length: 15 residues. The CDR3 bases are TGTGCCAGCAGTGACGGGGGACTAGTTGACGTTACGCAGTATTTT. Its translation is CASSDGGLVDVTQYF.

CDR3 region: CASSIGQALHSPLHF. The DNA of the CDR3 is TGTGCCAGTAGTATTGGACAGGCCCTCCATTCACCCCTCCACTTT. The chain is built from TRBV19 and TRBJ1-6; TRBD1 agrees at 7 bases. The CDR3 runs 15 residues. Germline trimming cut 3 bases from V and 8 bases from J; bases unmatched to any gene: 7. Germline assignment: CDR1 LNHDA and CDR2 SQIVND (reference sequence).

The V and J genes are TRBV4-2 and TRBJ2-2; 10 bases map to TRBD2. After removal of 1 base from V and 8 bases from J, the junction contained 4 bases not matched to a gene. The germline V gene has CDR1 LGHNA and CDR2 YNFKEQ. The CDR3 spans 15 residues. CDR3 region: CASSQALAGAGELFF. CDR3 sequence (DNA): TGTGCCAGCAGCCAAGCGCTAGCGGGAGCGGGGGAGCTGTTTTTT.

The rearrangement links TRBV6-4 to TRBJ2-1, with 14 positions matching TRBD2. The junction had 3 bases not matched to a gene; V was cut back by 2 bases and J by 6 bases. This CDR3 has 16 residues. Germline CDR1 is MRHNA and CDR2 is SNTAGT. The CDR3 sequence: CASSDLGTSGSNEQFF. In nucleotides, the CDR3 is TGTGCCAGCAGTGACCTGGGGACTAGCGGGAGCAATGAGCAGTTCTTC.

The chain combines TRBV5-1 with TRBJ1-2; the D is unclear. Trimming took 0 bases from V and 3 from J, leaving 6 bases between them. Germline CDR1 and CDR2: SGHRS and YFSETQ. The CDR3 loop spans 13 amino acids. Here the CDR3 reads CASSLGGDYGYTF. The CDR3 nucleotides read TGCGCCAGCAGCTTGGGCGGGGACTATGGCTACACCTTC.

This clone has only one observation. The rearrangement joins TRBV10-3 to TRBJ2-1; 10 positions agree with TRBD1. Germline assignment: CDR1 ENHRY and CDR2 SYGVKD. The CDR3 is 15 residues long. V gave up 3 bases and J gave up 12 bases; unmatched junction bases: 11. The CDR3 protein is CAISDRPGQGIGQFF. The CDR3 DNA is TGTGCCATCAGTGATCGTCCGGGACAGGGGATTGGGCAGTTCTTC.

This clone appeared a single time. This sequence joins TRBV6-5 and TRBJ1-2; no reliable D call. The CDR3 length is 12 residues. The V gene's germline CDR1 is MNHEY and CDR2 SVGAGI. Between the trimmed V and J ends, which lost 8 bases and 4 bases, there was a span of 11 bases. The CDR3 sequence is CASYDGGYGYTF. The CDR3 DNA sequence: TGTGCCAGCTATGACGGCGGCTATGGCTACACCTTC.

The J gene is TRBJ1-1, the V gene TRBV6-5; D might be TRBD1 (5 bases). The CDR3 loop spans 15 amino acids. Germline assignment: CDR1 MNHEY and CDR2 SVGAGI. Trimming stripped 6 bases from V and 6 bases from J, with 20 bases between. CDR3: CASSLGWGERAEAFF. CDR3 coding DNA: TGTGCCAGCAGCCTAGGATGGGGCGAGCGGGCTGAAGCTTTCTTT.

This chain uses TRBV2 with TRBJ1-2; maybe TRBD1 (6 bases). This CDR3 is built from 17 residues. Trimming cost V 1 base and J 1 base, with 16 bases left between them. CDR1 SNHLY and CDR2 FYNNEI come from the germline V gene. The CDR3 coding sequence is TGTGCCAGCAGTGAAGAAGGGGGGGGGACCGATAACTATGGCTACACCTTC. As protein: CASSEEGGGTDNYGYTF.